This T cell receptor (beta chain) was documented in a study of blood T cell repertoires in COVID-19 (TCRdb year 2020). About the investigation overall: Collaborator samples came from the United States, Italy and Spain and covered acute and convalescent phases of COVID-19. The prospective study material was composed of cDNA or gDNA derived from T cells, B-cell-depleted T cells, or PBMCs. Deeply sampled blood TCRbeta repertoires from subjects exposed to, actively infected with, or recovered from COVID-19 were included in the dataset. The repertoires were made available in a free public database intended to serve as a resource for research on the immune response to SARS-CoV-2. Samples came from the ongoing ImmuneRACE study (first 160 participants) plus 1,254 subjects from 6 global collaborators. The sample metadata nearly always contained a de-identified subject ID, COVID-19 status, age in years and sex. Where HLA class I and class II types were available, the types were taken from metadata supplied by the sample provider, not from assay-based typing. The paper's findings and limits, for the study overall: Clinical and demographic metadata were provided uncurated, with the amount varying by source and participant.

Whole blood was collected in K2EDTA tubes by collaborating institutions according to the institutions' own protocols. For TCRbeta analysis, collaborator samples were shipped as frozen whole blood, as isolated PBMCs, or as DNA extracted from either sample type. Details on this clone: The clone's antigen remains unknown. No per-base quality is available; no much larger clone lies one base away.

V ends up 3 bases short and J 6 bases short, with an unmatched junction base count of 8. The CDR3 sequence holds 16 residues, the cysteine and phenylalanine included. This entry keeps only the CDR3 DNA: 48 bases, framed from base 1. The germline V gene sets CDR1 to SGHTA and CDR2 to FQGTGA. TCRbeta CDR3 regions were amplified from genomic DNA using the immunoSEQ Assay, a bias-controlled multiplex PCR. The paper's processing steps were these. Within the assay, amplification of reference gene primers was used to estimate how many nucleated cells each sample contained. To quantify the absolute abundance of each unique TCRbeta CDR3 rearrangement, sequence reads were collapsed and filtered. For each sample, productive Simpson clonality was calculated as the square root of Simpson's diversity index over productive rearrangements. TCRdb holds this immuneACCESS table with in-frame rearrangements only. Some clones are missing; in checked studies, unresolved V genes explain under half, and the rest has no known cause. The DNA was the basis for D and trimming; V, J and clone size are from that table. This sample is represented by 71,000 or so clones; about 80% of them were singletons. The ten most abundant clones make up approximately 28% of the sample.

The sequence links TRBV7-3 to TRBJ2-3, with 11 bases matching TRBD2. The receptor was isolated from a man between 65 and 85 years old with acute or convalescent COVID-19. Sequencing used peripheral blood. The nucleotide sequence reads TGTGCCAGCAGCTTTGGGACTAGCGGTGGAGTGGATACGCAGTATTTT. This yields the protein CASSFGTSGGVDTQYF.